What follows are 23 T cell receptor beta chains derived from one specimen sequenced in a study of regulatory T cells in long-lasting Graves disease. Time point described: persistent/refractory GD, antithyroid drugs over 5 years with positive TRAb. Extracted PBMC RNA gave rise to the TCR library. Combining iRepertoire HTBI primers with Arm-PCR of CDR3 regions, the authors built TCR beta libraries. One entry per CDR3 protein results from TCRdb running MiXCR on the multiplex PCR reads. The data contain approximately 400,000 distinct CDR3 sequences, less than 25% of them singletons. The material was peripheral blood mononuclear cells (PBMCs), obtained when the disease was refractory, from a patient treated with antithyroid drugs. The receptors derive from a female donor with Graves disease.

The chain uses TRBV27 and TRBJ1-4; D might be TRBD1 (6 bases). CDR3 length equals 14 residues. CDR1 is MNHEY, CDR2 SMNVEV, per germline (reference sequence). Trimming pared 6 bases from V and 3 bases from J, leaving 11 bases between. The CDR3 region is CASSPGVANEKLFF. The CDR3 DNA is TGTGCCAGCAGCCCAGGGGTGGCTAATGAAAAACTGTTTTTT.

On this clonotype itself: This could be a read error, since a much larger clone is one nucleotide away. Because it lacks the conserved phenylalanine or tryptophan at the end, this CDR3 is likely a read error. The chain is built from TRBV6-1 and TRBJ1-2; a possible D gene is TRBD1 (5 bases). CDR1 and CDR2 (germline): MNHNS, SASEGT. V lost 7 bases and J lost 7, with 22 bases in between. This CDR3 contains 15 residues. The CDR3 DNA is TGTGCCAGCATCGCCGACTCGAGGGGATTTGGTGGCTACACCCTC. This translates into CASIADSRGFGGYTL.

This clonotype has more than one count but fewer than ten. The CDR3 nucleotides are TGTGCCAGCAGTGATTCGGCAGGCCACATCGAAGCTTTCTTT. It yields the protein CASSDSAGHIEAFF. The chain joins TRBV25-1 to TRBJ1-1, with no clear D. V gave up 3 bases and J gave up 8 bases, with 16 bases separating them. From germline, CDR1 is MGHDK and CDR2 SYGVNS. CDR3 length: 14 residues.

The rearrangement joins TRBV2 to TRBJ2-7; D perhaps matches TRBD2 (5 bases). CDR1 SNHLY and CDR2 FYNNEI come from the germline V gene. The CDR3 consists of 13 residues. Trimming cost V 6 bases and J 3 bases, with 12 bases left between them. The CDR3 nucleotides are TGTGCCAGCAGCTTAGACTACAGCTACGAGCAGTACTTC. This codes for CASSLDYSYEQYF.

This clonotype has only a few counts. The chain combines TRBV20-1 with TRBJ2-7; tentative D call: TRBD2 (6 bases). CDR3 length: 15 residues. Germline values: CDR1 DFQATT, CDR2 SNEGSKA (reference sequence). Trimming shortened V by 3 bases and J by 5 bases, and 20 bases separated the two germline ends. CDR3 bases: TGCAGTGCTAGGGATAGCGGTGGGAGGTCCCACGAGCAGTACTTC. It codes for CSARDSGGRSHEQYF.

The rearrangement joins TRBV18 to TRBJ1-5; TRBD1 agrees at 9 bases. V shed 4 bases, J shed 2 bases, and the junction held 3 bases outside the gene matches. The V gene's germline CDR1 is KGHSH and CDR2 LQKENI. The CDR3 is 15 residues long. The DNA for the CDR3 is TGTGCCAGCTCACGGGACAGGGCAGGCAATCAGCCCCAGCATTTT. It codes for CASSRDRAGNQPQHF. Complete variable domain (other parts from reference TRBV18 and TRBJ1-5): NAGVMQNPRHLVRRRGQEARLRCSPMKGHSHVYWYRQLPEEGLKFMVYLQKENIIDESGMPKERFSAEFPKEGPSILRIQQVVRGDSAAYFCASSRDRAGNQPQHFGDGTRLSIL.

This clonotype was seen many times. V usage is TRBV7-8 and J usage is TRBJ1-2, with D perhaps matching TRBD1 (5 bases). The CDR3 has 14 residues. V lost 4 bases to trimming and J lost 6 bases, with 15 bases between them. The V gene's germline CDR1 is SGHVS and CDR2 FQNEAQ. The CDR3 is CASSYVARDDGYTF. The CDR3 DNA reads as TGTGCCAGCAGCTATGTAGCCAGGGACGATGGCTACACCTTC. The whole variable domain, filled in from reference TRBV7-8 and TRBJ1-2, reads GAGVSQSPRYKVAKRGQDVALRCDPISGHVSLFWYQQALGQGPEFLTYFQNEAQLDKSGLPSDRFFAERPEGSVSTLKIQRTQQEDSAVYLCASSYVARDDGYTFGSGTRLTVV.

Ten or more counts support this clonotype. J is TRBJ1-1 and V is TRBV27, with TRBD1 as a possible D gene (5 bases). Germline CDR1 and CDR2: MNHEY and SMNVEV (reference sequence). V was shortened by 2 bases and J by 3 bases, with 10 bases between the two germline ends. The CDR3 spans 14 residues. The CDR3 spells CASSLGGPHTEAFF. The DNA of the CDR3 is TGTGCCAGCAGTTTAGGGGGACCCCACACTGAAGCTTTCTTT.

The chain has TRBV25-1 and TRBJ1-1, with D hard to call. Per germline, CDR1 MGHDK and CDR2 SYGVNS. The germline V and J ends were trimmed by 1 base and 3 bases, with 9 bases remaining between them. The CDR3 has 14 amino acids. The CDR3 spells CASSEWVLYTEAFF. The CDR3 coding sequence is TGTGCCAGCAGTGAATGGGTCCTCTACACTGAAGCTTTCTTT.

On this clonotype: One junction end disagrees with the germline gene, perhaps due to a read error. This rearrangement joins TRBV20-1 to TRBJ2-5, with TRBD2 identical over 11 bases. This CDR3 is built from 12 residues. Germline V lookup: CDR1 DFQATT, CDR2 SNEGSKA (reference sequence). CDR3 coding DNA: TGCAGTACTAGCGGGAGAAGAGAGACCCAGTACTTC. The encoded protein is CSTSGRRETQYF.

In the case of this clonotype: A much larger clonotype is one base distant, so this may be a read error. In this CDR3 the conserved last residue, phenylalanine or tryptophan, is missing, so a read error is likely. The genes are TRBV28 and TRBJ1-1, with a possible D match to TRBD1 (6 bases). Germline V gene data show CDR1 as MDHEN and CDR2 as SYDVKM. This CDR3 has 15 amino acids. V dropped 6 bases and J dropped 3 bases, with 17 bases sitting between them. In nucleotides, the CDR3 is TGTGCCAGCAGCCCGGGGGGGGGGCGCGACACTGAAGCTTTCTCT. Protein sequence: CASSPGGGRDTEAFS.

V gene TRBV20-1 combines with J gene TRBJ1-2; possible D gene TRBD1, 5 bases. The germline V gene has CDR1 DFQATT and CDR2 SNEGSKA (reference sequence). V was pared by 0 bases and J by 0 bases, with 17 bases between. This CDR3 is built from 17 residues. The CDR3 region has the DNA TGCAGTGCTAGAGAATTACAGGCCTTTCCCGCTAACTATGGCTACACCTTC. Its protein is CSARELQAFPANYGYTF.

This clonotype was found a few times. The V and J genes are TRBV15 and TRBJ2-3; 8 bases are shared with TRBD2. Germline CDR1 reads LNHNV; CDR2 reads YYDKDF (reference sequence). The V and J ends lost 7 bases and 5 bases, in that order; junction bases with no gene match: 14. The CDR3 contains 16 residues. CDR3 sequence reads: CATIPIGSGVKDTQYF. The CDR3 nucleotides are TGTGCCACCATCCCAATAGGTAGCGGGGTAAAAGATACGCAGTATTTT.

The gene calls are TRBV6-4 and TRBJ2-2; 9 bases fit TRBD2. Germline V gives CDR1 MRHNA, CDR2 SNTAGT. The V segment lost 7 bases and the J segment 5 bases; nucleotides outside the gene matches: 5. This CDR3 has 14 amino acids. The CDR3 DNA sequence: TGTGCCAGCATAGGCGGGAGGGGAACCGGGGAGCTGTTTTTT. This encodes CASIGGRGTGELFF.

The chain has TRBV5-1 and TRBJ2-5; 9 bases agree with TRBD2. J gave up 5 bases and V 5 bases, and 7 bases lay outside the gene matches. The CDR3 covers 14 residues. Germline-derived CDR1 and CDR2 are SGHRS and YFSETQ. The chain's CDR3 is CASSYSGRVETQYF. DNA of the CDR3: TGCGCCAGCAGTTATAGCGGGAGAGTTGAGACCCAGTACTTC. Based on the CDR3 plus reference TRBV5-1 and TRBJ2-5, the full variable domain is KAGVTQTPRYLIKTRGQQVTLSCSPISGHRSVSWYQQTPGQGLQFLFEYFSETQRNKGNFPGRFSGRQFSNSRSEMNVSTLELGDSALYLCASSYSGRVETQYFGPGTRLLVL.

This clonotype has more than one count but fewer than ten. Its ends do not fully match the called genes, so a read error is possible. The chain carries TRBV5-1 and TRBJ2-2, with TRBD2 as a possible D gene (6 bases). The V gene's germline CDR1 is SGHRS and CDR2 YFSETQ. This CDR3 spans 15 amino acids. The CDR3 nucleotides are TGCGTCAGCAGCTTGGGACCCGGGGGAGCCGGGGAGCTGTTTTTT. Its protein is CVSSLGPGGAGELFF.

This clonotype has at least ten counts. This rearrangement joins TRBV29-1 to TRBJ2-5; D is unresolved. Germline V CDR1 and CDR2: SQVTM, ANQGSEA. V shed 3 bases and J shed 0 bases, with 5 bases lying between them. The CDR3 consists of 12 residues. The CDR3 sequence is CSVDYNQETQYF. The DNA for the CDR3 is TGCAGCGTTGATTACAACCAAGAGACCCAGTACTTC.

This clonotype turned up a few times. J is TRBJ2-3 and V is TRBV5-1; 12 bases fit TRBD1. Germline V gene sequence: CDR1 SGHRS, CDR2 YFSETQ. After removal of 4 bases from V and 0 bases from J, the junction contained 3 bases not matched to a gene. The CDR3 has 16 residues. The CDR3, as DNA: TGCGCCAGCAGCGCGGGACAGGGGGCGAGCACAGATACGCAGTATTTT. It is translated as CASSAGQGASTDTQYF.

In its sample, this clonotype was seen many times. The J gene is TRBJ2-7, the V gene TRBV6-5; D is unresolved. The CDR3 spans 16 residues. Germline V CDR1 and CDR2: MNHEY, SVGAGI. Trimming took off 2 bases at V and 0 bases at J, with 14 bases between the two ends. The CDR3 nucleotides are TGTGCCAGCAGTTACGCGGCGAGGACGAGCTCCTACGAGCAGTACTTC. Amino acids: CASSYAARTSSYEQYF.

This clonotype was picked up many times. The chain carries TRBV11-1 and TRBJ1-2, with a weak D call TRBD1 (5 bases). This CDR3 is built from 13 residues. Deletions cut 5 bases from V and 5 bases from J, with 12 bases between. Germline-derived CDR1 and CDR2 are SGHAT and FQDESV (reference sequence). DNA of the CDR3: TGTGCCAGCAGCCGCCGGGACGGTTATGGCTACACCTTC. Amino acids: CASSRRDGYGYTF.

The chain joins TRBV25-1 to TRBJ2-1; D gene uncertain. The CDR3 loop spans 14 amino acids. Looked up from germline, CDR1 is MGHDK and CDR2 is SYGVNS. V lost 3 bases and J 6 bases, leaving 12 bases between the germline ends. CDR3 DNA: TGTGCCAGCAGTGATTTGGGGATTTTCAATGAGCAGTTCTTC. Amino acid sequence: CASSDLGIFNEQFF.

This chain connects TRBV20-1 to TRBJ2-1; D is unclear. V lost 6 bases and J 4 bases, leaving 13 bases between the germline ends. The CDR3 extends over 13 amino acids. Germline CDR1 is DFQATT and CDR2 is SNEGSKA (reference sequence). Here the CDR3 reads CSAMELNYNEQFF. CDR3 in DNA: TGCAGTGCCATGGAGTTAAATTACAATGAGCAGTTCTTC.

This clonotype was picked up a small number of times. The genes are TRBV14 and TRBJ2-5, with 7 bases that match TRBD1. The CDR3 is 15 residues long. V shed 3 bases and J 1 base; nucleotides not matched to a gene: 5. CDR1 is SGHDN and CDR2 is FVKESK in the germline V gene. CDR3 DNA: TGTGCCAGCAGCCAGGGACAGCTTTTCCAAGAGACCCAGTACTTC. Amino acids: CASSQGQLFQETQYF.